Listed here are 28 T cell receptor beta chains from one sample, sequenced in a study of T-cell reconstitution after alpha-beta-depleted transplantation in children. Unique molecular identifiers were incorporated into the prepared TCRbeta library. TCRdb reprocessed the PCR reads via MiXCR and lists one record per CDR3 protein. Of some 200,000 distinct CDR3 sequences detected, under 8.5% appear once; the ten largest clones hold 35% to 45%. This specimen consisted of PBMCs, mostly from graft donor cells, obtained 360 days after TCRalphabeta/CD19-depleted stem cell transplant. All receptors come from a male patient between 2 and 15 years old who had a stem cell transplant for acute myeloid leukemia, so the T cells may come from the graft donor.

At least ten counts were recorded for this clonotype. This rearrangement joins TRBV19 to TRBJ1-2, with a possible D match to TRBD1 (6 bases). Trimming took off 7 bases at V and 2 bases at J, with 17 bases between the two ends. Per germline, CDR1 LNHDA and CDR2 SQIVND (reference sequence). CDR3 size: 15 residues. The CDR3 protein is CASNRQAALNYGYTF. The CDR3 region has the DNA TGTGCCAGTAATCGACAGGCTGCACTAAACTATGGCTACACCTTC.

In this sample, this clonotype turned up many times. The rearrangement uses TRBV5-6 and TRBJ2-3, with D perhaps given as TRBD1 or TRBD2 (5 bases each). CDR1 SGHDT and CDR2 YYEEEE come from the germline V gene. V gave up 3 bases and J gave up 3 bases, with 8 bases separating them. This CDR3 comprises 13 residues. The CDR3 DNA follows: TGTGCCAGCAGCTCGGGACGAACAGATACGCAGTATTTT. Its translation: CASSSGRTDTQYF.

This chain uses TRBV3-1 with TRBJ1-5; tentatively, D is TRBD1 (5 bases). The CDR3 runs to 12 residues. The V and J ends lost 1 base and 9 bases respectively, with 7 bases between them. Looked up from germline, CDR1 is LGHDT and CDR2 is YNNKEL (reference sequence). The CDR3 sequence is CASSQGRGPQHF. The CDR3 coding sequence is TGTGCCAGCAGCCAAGGTAGGGGGCCCCAGCATTTT.

As DNA, the CDR3 is TGTGCCAGCTCACCAGACAGGAGCTCTGGGGCCAACGTCCTGACTTTC. This encodes CASSPDRSSGANVLTF. The chain has TRBV18 and TRBJ2-6; a weak D match, TRBD1 (6 bases). Trimming pared 2 bases from V and 0 bases from J, leaving 8 bases between. The CDR3 totals 16 residues. Per germline, CDR1 KGHSH and CDR2 LQKENI. The variable domain in full, with the rest retrieved from reference TRBV18 and TRBJ2-6, is NAGVMQNPRHLVRRRGQEARLRCSPMKGHSHVYWYRQLPEEGLKFMVYLQKENIIDESGMPKERFSAEFPKEGPSILRIQQVVRGDSAAYFCASSPDRSSGANVLTFGAGSRLTVL.

The chain has TRBV14 and TRBJ2-1; no reliable D call. V was cut by 4 bases and J by 12 bases, with 13 bases left in between. The CDR3 is made up of 12 amino acids. The germline gives CDR1 SGHDN, CDR2 FVKESK. The CDR3 DNA is TGTGCCAGCAGCCGAGCCCCTAACTCGCAGTTCTTC. It encodes CASSRAPNSQFF.

At least ten counts were recorded for this clonotype. The V gene is TRBV12-3 or TRBV12-4, the J gene TRBJ1-4; TRBD1 matches 12 bases. With 5 bases clipped from V and 8 bases from J, the junction kept 6 bases outside the gene matches. The CDR3 loop spans 15 amino acids. The CDR3 DNA reads as TGTGCCAGCAGTGACCCCGGGACAGGGGGCGAAAAACTGTTTTTT. Its translation is CASSDPGTGGEKLFF.

This clonotype appeared many times. The chain links TRBV20-1 to TRBJ2-2, with D tentatively TRBD1 (5 bases). V gave up 0 bases and J gave up 6 bases, with 8 bases separating them. Germline V gene data show CDR1 as DFQATT and CDR2 as SNEGSKA (reference sequence). The CDR3 totals 13 residues. The CDR3 DNA is TGCAGTGCTAGAGATCTCAGGGCCGGGGAGCTGTTTTTT. Encoded protein: CSARDLRAGELFF.

The CDR3 coding sequence is TGTGCCAGCTCACTCTGGGACGCGGAGACCCAGTACTTC. This encodes CASSLWDAETQYF. The V and J genes are TRBV18 and TRBJ2-5, with D perhaps assigned TRBD1 or TRBD2 (5 bases each). This CDR3 contains 13 residues. V lost 4 bases, J lost 5 bases, and 11 bases lay in between. CDR1 is KGHSH and CDR2 is LQKENI in the germline V gene.

The V and J genes are TRBV11-2 and TRBJ2-1, with 16 bases that match TRBD2. The V and J ends lost 8 bases and 2 bases, in that order; junction bases with no gene match: 9. The length of the CDR3 is 18 residues. Per the germline V gene, CDR1 is SGHAT and CDR2 is FQNNGV. The CDR3 DNA sequence: TGTGCCAGCTCTCAGGGACTAGCGGGGGGGCGGACCTACAATGAGCAGTTCTTC. Protein: CASSQGLAGGRTYNEQFF.

The rearrangement joins TRBV25-1 to TRBJ1-1; unclear D gene. V shed 4 bases and J shed 1 base, with 4 bases lying between them. The CDR3 loop spans 12 amino acids. Germline loops: CDR1 MGHDK, CDR2 SYGVNS. The CDR3 DNA is TGTGCCAGCAGTGCGGGGAACACTGAAGCTTTCTTT. This encodes CASSAGNTEAFF.

This clonotype was detected many times. The V and J genes are TRBV6-2 or TRBV6-3 and TRBJ2-1; D call uncertain. CDR3 length equals 14 residues. Trimming took 5 bases from V and 6 from J, leaving 14 bases between them. Germline assignment: CDR1 MNHEY and CDR2 SVGEGT. The DNA of the CDR3 is TGTGCCAGCAGTCGCGACTCCTTCATCAATGAGCAGTTCTTC. Translated, it gives CASSRDSFINEQFF.

The rearrangement joins TRBV11-2 to TRBJ2-3, with D hard to call. The V gene lost 4 bases and the J gene lost 0 bases, with 14 bases spanning the gap. Germline assignment: CDR1 SGHAT and CDR2 FQNNGV. The CDR3 covers 16 residues. The CDR3 DNA reads as TGTGCCAGCAGCTCCCTAGGGCTAGGAAGCACAGATACGCAGTATTTT. Residues: CASSSLGLGSTDTQYF.

This clonotype showed up just a few times. V is TRBV4-3 and J is TRBJ2-2; D gene uncertain. The CDR3 has 16 residues. The V end lost 4 bases, the J end lost 6 bases, and 18 bases lay between the germline ends. Germline V gene sequence: CDR1 LGHNA, CDR2 YSLEER. CDR3 loop: CASSLVLDLFSGELFF. The CDR3 region has the DNA TGCGCCAGCAGCCTTGTTCTAGACCTGTTTTCCGGGGAGCTGTTTTTT.

In this sample, this clonotype turned up a few times. The chain joins TRBV6-5 to TRBJ2-1, with 9 bases that match TRBD2. CDR1 and CDR2 from the germline V gene are MNHEY and SVGAGI. V shed 2 bases and J 6 bases; nucleotides not matched to a gene: 8. The CDR3 sequence is 16 residues long. The CDR3 region is CASSYVAGGPGNEQFF. The CDR3 DNA is TGTGCCAGCAGTTACGTTGCGGGAGGGCCGGGCAATGAGCAGTTCTTC.

This chain connects TRBV4-2 to TRBJ2-7; no definite D call. V lost 4 bases, J lost 2 bases, and 21 bases lay in between. This CDR3 region has 17 residues. The germline CDR1 and CDR2 sequences are LGHNA and YNFKEQ. Written as DNA, the CDR3 is TGTGCCAGCAGCCTCCACTCACGAGCCAGCGCCGCCTACGAGCAGTACTTC. Amino acids: CASSLHSRASAAYEQYF.

This clonotype was detected a few times. This chain joins TRBV5-1 and TRBJ1-2; no reliable D call. This CDR3 region has 14 residues. The germline gives CDR1 SGHRS, CDR2 YFSETQ. V was pared by 4 bases and J by 2 bases, with 12 bases between. CDR3 amino acids: CASSHTYTNYGYTF. CDR3 in DNA: TGCGCCAGCAGCCATACCTACACGAACTATGGCTACACCTTC. Full variable domain (rest looked up from reference TRBV5-1 and TRBJ1-2): KAGVTQTPRYLIKTRGQQVTLSCSPISGHRSVSWYQQTPGQGLQFLFEYFSETQRNKGNFPGRFSGRQFSNSRSEMNVSTLELGDSALYLCASSHTYTNYGYTFGSGTRLTVV.

This clonotype was counted a few times. This sequence joins TRBV27 and TRBJ2-5; 7 nucleotides agree with TRBD1. The CDR3 runs to 17 residues. V lost 5 bases, J lost 2 bases, and 14 bases stayed unmatched. Looked up from germline, CDR1 is MNHEY and CDR2 is SMNVEV (reference sequence). Here the CDR3 DNA reads TGTGCCAGCAGTACACGGACAGGCTCAGGAGGACAAGAGACCCAGTACTTC. Its translation: CASSTRTGSGGQETQYF.

This clonotype has ten or more counts. The chain recombines TRBV20-1 with TRBJ2-3, with 13 bases identical to TRBD2. Trimming took 3 bases from V and 2 from J; bases not matched to a gene: 5. This CDR3 is 16 amino acids long. The germline V gene encodes CDR1 DFQATT and CDR2 SNEGSKA (reference sequence). The DNA of the CDR3 is TGCAGTGCTAGCGGACTAGCGGGAGACTTCACAGATACGCAGTATTTT. Translated, it gives CSASGLAGDFTDTQYF.

This clonotype was recorded at least ten times. CDR3 DNA sequence: TGTGCCAGTGGGCGCGAGGGGCTGACAGATACGCAGTATTTT. Its translation is CASGREGLTDTQYF. V gene TRBV28 combines with J gene TRBJ2-3, with D perhaps TRBD1 or TRBD2 (5 bases each). The CDR3 is 14 amino acids. V lost 9 bases, J lost 3 bases, and 16 bases lay in between. Looked up from germline, CDR1 is MDHEN and CDR2 is SYDVKM.

This clonotype has a handful of counts. A read error may produce the germline difference seen at one junction end. V usage is TRBV30 and J usage is TRBJ2-3; D not certain. The CDR3 is made up of 12 amino acids. Germline assignment: CDR1 GTSNPN and CDR2 SVGIG (reference sequence). CDR3 in amino acids: CSWSVLTYTQYF. DNA for the CDR3: TGTTCCTGGAGTGTACTGACTTATACGCAGTATTTT.

This clonotype was detected a few times. The rearrangement links TRBV20-1 to TRBJ1-1, with 9 bases aligning to TRBD1. The CDR3 length is 14 residues. CDR1 is DFQATT, CDR2 SNEGSKA, per germline (reference sequence). The V segment lost 2 bases and the J segment 5 bases; nucleotides outside the gene matches: 6. The CDR3 DNA reads TGCAGTGCTAGAAAAATACAGGGGGCAACTGAAGCTTTCTTT. Its protein product is CSARKIQGATEAFF.

The chain joins TRBV5-1 to TRBJ1-2, with 7 bases fitting TRBD1. The CDR3 sequence is 16 residues long. V shed 1 base, J shed 8 bases, and the junction held 14 bases outside the gene matches. Per the germline V gene, CDR1 is SGHRS and CDR2 is YFSETQ. In nucleotides, the CDR3 is TGCGCCAGCAGCTTGTCTGGGGGACAGATCTCGAGGGGCTACACCTTC. Translated, it gives CASSLSGGQISRGYTF.

The V gene is TRBV29-1, the J gene TRBJ2-1; 12 nucleotides match TRBD2. V lost 4 bases and J lost 0; bases outside the gene matches: 10. Germline loops: CDR1 SQVTM, CDR2 ANQGSEA. There are 18 residues in the CDR3. The CDR3 protein is CSVAGTSGSIHSYNEQFF. The DNA of the CDR3 is TGCAGCGTTGCCGGGACTAGCGGGTCAATTCACTCCTACAATGAGCAGTTCTTC.

The table lists this clonotype with many counts. This sequence joins TRBV12-3 or TRBV12-4 and TRBJ2-4, with 8 bases identical to TRBD1. CDR3 length: 16 residues. V lost 5 bases, J lost 2 bases, and 8 bases stayed unmatched. CDR3 sequence reads: CASSQDRVSTKNIQYF. The CDR3 coding sequence is TGTGCCAGCAGTCAGGACAGGGTGTCGACCAAAAACATTCAGTACTTC.

The sample holds a few counts of this clonotype. The chain carries TRBV7-6 and TRBJ1-5, with D unclear. Looked up from germline, CDR1 is SGHVS and CDR2 is FNYEAQ. Trimming cost V 5 bases and J 12 bases, with 8 bases left between them. There are 10 residues in the CDR3. Here the CDR3 reads CASSPSHQHF. In nucleotides, the CDR3 is TGTGCCAGCAGCCCTAGCCACCAGCATTTT.

This clonotype was recorded a few times. CDR3 loop: CSARDSPGGTAGPADTQYF. In DNA, the CDR3 is TGCAGTGCTAGAGATTCCCCAGGGGGCACCGCGGGGCCGGCAGATACGCAGTATTTT. The chain is built from TRBV20-1 and TRBJ2-3; TRBD1 aligns across 8 bases. Germline V gives CDR1 DFQATT, CDR2 SNEGSKA (reference sequence). V trimming: 0 bases; J trimming: 4 bases; junction bases outside the gene matches: 18. The CDR3 loop spans 19 amino acids.

This clonotype appeared a few times. The chain employs TRBV5-1 and TRBJ2-5; the D gene could be TRBD1 or TRBD2 (5 bases each). Per germline, CDR1 SGHRS and CDR2 YFSETQ. V was shortened by 4 bases and J by 1 base, with 14 bases between the two germline ends. The CDR3 is 15 residues long. In DNA, the CDR3 is TGCGCCAGCAGCCCAGGGACCCAGCTCCAAGAGACCCAGTACTTC. This codes for CASSPGTQLQETQYF.

This clonotype was seen at least ten times. This sequence joins TRBV10-3 and TRBJ1-1, with a tentative D call TRBD1 (6 bases). The length of the CDR3 is 13 residues. V was pared by 4 bases and J by 10 bases, with 16 bases between. Germline V gene lookup returns CDR1 ENHRY and CDR2 SYGVKD. CDR3 DNA: TGTGCCATCAGTGGGACAGACCCGATTTTAGCTTTCTTT. It yields the protein CAISGTDPILAFF.